These 24 T cell receptor beta chains originate from one sample sequenced in a study of T cells after yellow fever vaccination. In TCRdb, the 5' RACE reads were re-called with MiXCR into one record per CDR3 protein. The sample contains approximately 550,000 distinct CDR3 sequences, about 13% of which appear only once. Sequencing was performed on PBMCs, taken on the day of the yellow fever booster vaccination. The receptors originated from a man aged 30 to 39 who received the YFV17D yellow fever vaccine.

This clonotype was counted only a few times. The chain employs TRBV7-9 and TRBJ2-5; 7 nucleotides align to TRBD1. CDR1 is SEHNR, CDR2 FQNEAQ, per germline (reference sequence). The junction had 8 bases not matched to a gene; V was cut back by 5 bases and J by 5 bases. The CDR3 is 14 residues long. The CDR3 DNA sequence: TGTGCCAGCAGCGGCCTGGGACAGAGGGAGACCCAGTACTTC. Translating gives CASSGLGQRETQYF. The whole variable domain, filled in from reference TRBV7-9 and TRBJ2-5, reads DTGVSQNPRHKITKRGQNVTFRCDPISEHNRLYWYRQTLGQGPEFLTYFQNEAQLEKSRLLSDRFSAERPKGSFSTLEIQRTEQGDSAMYLCASSGLGQRETQYFGPGTRLLVL.

The V and J genes are TRBV20-1 and TRBJ2-7, with TRBD2 matching over 11 bases. V lost 5 bases, J lost 6 bases, and 9 bases stayed unmatched. Looked up from germline, CDR1 is DFQATT and CDR2 is SNEGSKA (reference sequence). This CDR3 has 14 amino acids. The CDR3 reads CSASLAGGPLEQYF. The CDR3 coding sequence is TGCAGTGCTTCTCTAGCGGGAGGTCCCCTCGAGCAGTACTTC.

This clonotype was found a few times. The rearrangement uses TRBV7-2 and TRBJ1-1; TRBD1 matches at 8 bases. V lost 5 bases and J lost 1; bases outside the gene matches: 9. The CDR3 sequence is 16 residues long. Germline V gene lookup returns CDR1 SGHTA and CDR2 FQGNSA. The CDR3 DNA follows: TGTGCCAGCAGCATACCCCAGGGGGCCCGGAACACTGAAGCTTTCTTT. As protein: CASSIPQGARNTEAFF.

This chain links TRBV24-1 with TRBJ2-3; 8 bases fit TRBD2. This CDR3 comprises 15 residues. The ends lost 6 bases at V and 2 bases at J; junction bases unmatched: 6. Germline V CDR1 and CDR2: KGHDR, SFDVKD. The CDR3 loop reads CATSSPSGPTDTQYF. The CDR3 nucleotides read TGTGCCACCAGTTCCCCTAGCGGGCCCACAGATACGCAGTATTTT.

The CDR3 coding sequence is TGTGCCAGCAGCGCGGAAGGGGCAACCAGGGACTTAGTCTCACCCCTCCACTTT. It yields the protein CASSAEGATRDLVSPLHF. The chain combines TRBV11-1 with TRBJ1-6, with D possibly TRBD1 on 5 matching bases. V was pared by 5 bases and J by 10 bases, with 27 bases between. CDR1 and CDR2 (germline): SGHAT, FQDESV (reference sequence). The CDR3 consists of 18 residues. Drawing the rest from reference TRBV11-1 and TRBJ1-6, the complete variable domain is EAEVAQSPRYKITEKSQAVAFWCDPISGHATLYWYRQILGQGPELLVQFQDESVVDDSQLPKDRFSAERLKGVDSTLKIQPAELGDSAMYLCASSAEGATRDLVSPLHFGNGTRLTVT.

This rearrangement joins TRBV11-2 to TRBJ2-3, with unresolved D. The CDR3 is 12 amino acids. The V gene lost 4 bases and the J gene lost 8 bases, with 10 bases spanning the gap. In germline, CDR1 is SGHAT, CDR2 FQNNGV. The CDR3 loop reads CASSSVRSTQYF. CDR3 DNA sequence: TGTGCCAGCAGCTCAGTTCGGAGTACGCAGTATTTT.

The chain employs TRBV20-1 and TRBJ2-1; D is unresolved. The CDR3 loop spans 11 amino acids. CDR1 is DFQATT, CDR2 SNEGSKA, per germline (reference sequence). V was trimmed by 6 bases and J by 0 bases, leaving 3 bases between them. CDR3 in amino acids: CSALSYNEQFF. Here the CDR3 DNA reads TGCAGTGCCCTCTCCTACAATGAGCAGTTCTTC.

Only a few counts were recorded for this clonotype. CDR3 DNA sequence: TGTGCCAGCAGCCAAGGGACTAGCGGGAGGTTTGAGCAGTTCTTC. Its translation is CASSQGTSGRFEQFF. The rearrangement links TRBV14 to TRBJ2-1; the match to TRBD2 covers 14 bases. This CDR3 contains 15 residues. Germline V lookup: CDR1 SGHDN, CDR2 FVKESK. V gave up 1 base and J gave up 9 bases; unmatched junction bases: 2.

This clonotype occurred a few times. This sequence joins TRBV30 and TRBJ1-1; D possibly corresponds to TRBD1 (5 bases). V lost 4 bases to trimming and J lost 11 bases, with 11 bases between them. There are 10 residues in the CDR3. Germline V lookup: CDR1 GTSNPN, CDR2 SVGIG (reference sequence). DNA of the CDR3: TGTGCCTGGATCCAGGGTCGGGCTTTCTTT. Protein product: CAWIQGRAFF.

This clonotype came up a few times. The V call is TRBV5-1, the J call TRBJ2-3; D possibly corresponds to TRBD1 (5 bases). Germline V gene lookup returns CDR1 SGHRS and CDR2 YFSETQ. The V end was cut by 5 bases, the J end by 2 bases, with 15 bases between. The CDR3 has 15 amino acids. The CDR3 loop reads CASRFTGHNTDTQYF. CDR3 bases: TGCGCCAGCAGGTTCACAGGCCACAACACAGATACGCAGTATTTT.

V and J are TRBV28 and TRBJ2-7, with D perhaps matching TRBD1 (5 bases). The CDR3 length is 15 residues. Germline V CDR1 and CDR2: MDHEN, SYDVKM. The ends were cut back, 8 bases at V and 7 bases at J, with 24 bases in the middle. The CDR3 DNA follows: TGTGCCAGCTCCCAGGGTTTTTGGGGCTTTCAAGAGCAGTACTTC. This encodes CASSQGFWGFQEQYF.

The CDR3 sequence: CSARGLGDRGEQYF. The CDR3 DNA follows: TGCAGTGCTAGAGGCCTTGGGGACCGAGGCGAGCAGTACTTC. The chain links TRBV20-1 to TRBJ2-7; D might be TRBD1 or TRBD2, each matching 5 bases. The CDR3 is 14 amino acids. CDR1 is DFQATT and CDR2 is SNEGSKA in the germline V gene (reference sequence). Trimming left V 1 base short and J 6 bases short, with 16 bases between.

The chain links TRBV6-1 to TRBJ2-3, with TRBD2 matching 7 bases. The CDR3 contains 16 residues. Germline lookup yields CDR1 MNHNS and CDR2 SASEGT. V was pared by 6 bases and J by 2 bases, with 11 bases of the junction left unmatched. CDR3 sequence: CASSGTTIRFTDTQYF. CDR3 nucleotides: TGTGCCAGCAGCGGGACTACGATACGTTTCACAGATACGCAGTATTTT.

CDR3 coding DNA: TGTGCCAGCTCACCACACACAGGGGGTTACGAGCAGTACTTC. Protein: CASSPHTGGYEQYF. V gene TRBV18 combines with J gene TRBJ2-7, with TRBD1 identical over 8 bases. The V gene's germline CDR1 is KGHSH and CDR2 LQKENI. The CDR3 extends over 14 amino acids. V was pared by 1 base and J by 4 bases, with 3 bases of the junction left unmatched.

The gene calls are TRBV7-2 and TRBJ2-7; 9 bases line up with TRBD1. Germline CDR1 is SGHTA and CDR2 is FQGNSA. CDR3 length: 16 amino acids. V gave up 4 bases and J gave up 3 bases; unmatched junction bases: 10. DNA for the CDR3: TGTGCCAGCAGCTCGATAGACAGGGGGTGGATCTACGAGCAGTACTTC. It specifies CASSSIDRGWIYEQYF.

Comment on this clonotype: One base away lies a much larger clone, so this may be a sequencing read error. The chain recombines TRBV29-1 with TRBJ1-2; tentative D call: TRBD1 (6 bases). The germline V gene encodes CDR1 SQVTM and CDR2 ANQGSEA. The CDR3 is 12 residues long. CDR3 coding DNA: TGCAGCGTTGAGATCGGGGGCTATGGCTTCACCTTC. This sequence encodes CSVEIGGYGFTF.

This clonotype was seen ten or more times. This chain links TRBV7-9 with TRBJ2-3, with D hard to call. Germline V gene lookup returns CDR1 SEHNR and CDR2 FQNEAQ (reference sequence). V gave up 5 bases and J gave up 15 bases, with 24 bases separating them. The CDR3 contains 14 residues. CDR3 region: CASSPPTPLHGGYF. For the CDR3, the DNA is TGTGCCAGCAGCCCACCGACCCCCCTTCACGGCGGCTATTTT.

The sample holds a few counts of this clonotype. V usage is TRBV12-3 or TRBV12-4 and J usage is TRBJ2-2; tentative D call: TRBD1 (7 bases). V dropped 1 base and J dropped 6 bases, with 9 bases sitting between them. The CDR3 length is 14 residues. Here the CDR3 DNA reads TGTGCCAGCAGTTTAGTCAGGGGGGCCGGGGAGCTGTTTTTT. This translates into CASSLVRGAGELFF.

This clonotype was counted between two and nine times. The J gene is TRBJ2-5, the V gene TRBV5-5, with 14 bases identical to TRBD2. Looked up from germline, CDR1 is SGHKS and CDR2 is YYEKEE (reference sequence). The V and J ends lost 4 bases and 5 bases, in that order; junction bases with no gene match: 4. The CDR3 covers 15 residues. This CDR3 is CASSIGTSGSETQYF. The CDR3 DNA follows: TGTGCCAGCAGCATTGGGACTAGCGGGAGTGAGACCCAGTACTTC.

This clonotype was seen a handful of times. The V gene is TRBV27, the J gene TRBJ2-4; D is possibly TRBD1 (7 bases). Germline V gene lookup returns CDR1 MNHEY and CDR2 SMNVEV (reference sequence). V was trimmed by 7 bases and J by 3 bases, leaving 25 bases between them. The CDR3 is made up of 18 amino acids. CDR3 residues: CASKLGGGTVNVKNIQYF. The CDR3 DNA follows: TGTGCCAGCAAGTTAGGAGGGGGGACAGTAAATGTCAAAAACATTCAGTACTTC.

This clonotype was found a few times. The V gene is TRBV28, the J gene TRBJ1-6; D uncertain. The CDR3 covers 12 residues. V lost 3 bases, J lost 14 bases, and 11 bases lay in between. The germline V gene has CDR1 MDHEN and CDR2 SYDVKM. The CDR3, as DNA: TGTGCCAGCAGTTTGCTGAGCGTAGCCCTCCACTTT. Translation: CASSLLSVALHF.

This clonotype was recorded at least ten times. This chain uses TRBV9 with TRBJ2-2, with D maybe TRBD2 (5 bases). V lost 1 base and J lost 3, with 16 bases in between. This CDR3 is built from 17 residues. Germline CDR1 SGDLS, CDR2 YYNGEE. For the CDR3, the DNA is TGTGCCAGCAGCGTACGGGGTCGGGCGGCTGACACCGGGGAGCTGTTTTTT. This sequence encodes CASSVRGRAADTGELFF.

Only a few counts were recorded for this clonotype. This sequence joins TRBV4-3 and TRBJ2-7; no reliable D call. The germline CDR1 and CDR2 sequences are LGHNA and YSLEER. This CDR3 region has 15 residues. V lost 3 bases and J lost 0, with 12 bases in between. The CDR3 reads CASSHHSQDSYEQYF. CDR3 nucleotide sequence: TGCGCCAGCAGCCATCATTCCCAGGACTCCTACGAGCAGTACTTC.

This clonotype showed up just once. This chain uses TRBV5-4 with TRBJ2-2; D ambiguous. Trimming stripped 4 bases from V and 5 bases from J, with 18 bases between. The V gene's germline CDR1 is SGHNT and CDR2 YYREEE (reference sequence). This CDR3 is built from 16 residues. CDR3 in DNA: TGTGCCAGCAGCCAGGACCGCCTAGAATGGACCGGGGAGCTGTTTTTT. This encodes CASSQDRLEWTGELFF.